The rows below give T cell receptor beta chains drawn from one sample of a study of human T cells and chemical hapten exposure. In TCRdb, the RACE reads were re-called with MiXCR into one record per CDR3 protein. The sample carries roughly 360,000 distinct CDR3 sequences, more than 4.5% recorded once. This sample comprised whole blood, obtained in connection with sensitization to the hapten diphenylcyclopropenone (DPC). Receptors were obtained from a woman in her 50s with alopecia areata. Some clones in this sample may be carry-over from other donors' samples. Both conserved end residues are part of each CDR3. Clone size is not always given. Where it is, it says once, few, many or a class for expanded clones.

size	V	J	CDR3
many	TRBV28	TRBJ1-5	CASRMGQGSNQPQHF
many	TRBV7-9	TRBJ1-1	CASSSWVGDREETEAFF
many	TRBV9	TRBJ2-1	CASGSGGIPYSYNEQFF
NA	TRBV7-7	TRBJ2-2	CASSNPTTNTGELFF
NA	TRBV29-1	TRBJ2-3	CSVFRDGTDTQYF
many	TRBV7-6	TRBJ1-3	CASSPGQTRSGNTIYF
few	TRBV5-5	TRBJ1-1	CASSLAGQDRTEAFF
many	TRBV9	TRBJ1-4	CASSGNELGLFF
many	TRBV6-5	TRBJ1-6	CASRRDYNSPLHF
NA	TRBV27	TRBJ1-5	CASSPDVWSNQPQHF
many	TRBV7-6	TRBJ2-3	CASSLAGQSRTDTQYF
few	TRBV7-9	TRBJ2-7	CASSLLQGAGREQYF
NA	TRBV6-1	TRBJ2-7	CASSEGSTGYGQYF
many	TRBV12-3/TRBV12-4	TRBJ1-3	CASSLAPAGSGNTIYF
NA	TRBV13	TRBJ1-1	CASSPKGEGSTFF
NA	TRBV3-1	TRBJ2-7	CASSQGGLGLSYEQYF
few	TRBV10-3	TRBJ2-7	CAIGPLSYEQYF
few	TRBV29-1	TRBJ2-7	CSVEASSLLSSYEQYF
many	TRBV7-2	TRBJ2-7	CASSLEATGPYEQYF
few	TRBV5-5	TRBJ2-3	CASSRSSGSGDTQYF
many	TRBV20-1	TRBJ2-1	CSATIPLTRNEQFF
once	TRBV2	TRBJ2-3	CASSALTNTQYF
few	TRBV6-5	TRBJ2-1	CASSPTAGITSYNEQFF
many	TRBV20-1	TRBJ2-1	CSARPSSGGHEQFF
few	TRBV29-1	TRBJ1-5	CSVLEGRGPQHF
few	TRBV3-1	TRBJ1-1	CASSLGGLIRGRRTEAFF
many	TRBV5-5	TRBJ2-7	CASSRIGTSGLYEQYF
few	TRBV3-1	TRBJ1-2	CASSQFSGTGAYGYTF
few	TRBV11-2	TRBJ2-7	CASSQGRGGYEQYF
few	TRBV20-1	TRBJ2-1	CSARGLAGPYNEQFF
many	TRBV5-1	TRBJ2-3	CASSLRQGSTDTQYF
few	TRBV6-2/TRBV6-3	TRBJ2-1	CASSSLFNEQFF
NA	TRBV5-1	TRBJ2-1	CASSLPNRVEQFF
few	TRBV29-1	TRBJ2-3	CSVSQGSDTQYF
NA	TRBV29-1	TRBJ1-1	CSVDTNRGHRNTEAFF
many	TRBV20-1	TRBJ1-1	CSASWTGNTEAFF
few	TRBV27	TRBJ2-7	CASRPDRSTYEQYF
many	TRBV7-9	TRBJ2-2	CASSLVRGNTGELFF
NA	TRBV6-6	TRBJ1-1	CASSYPENTEAFF
few	TRBV7-9	TRBJ1-2	CASSFQGASFNGYTF
few	TRBV12-3/TRBV12-4	TRBJ1-3	CASSVPENTIYF
NA	TRBV25-1	TRBJ2-5	CASRADGLETQYF
NA	TRBV9	TRBJ1-2	CASSVGGGNYGYTF
few	TRBV15	TRBJ2-6	CATSRDRGLANVLTF
NA	TRBV6-2/TRBV6-3	TRBJ2-1	CASRKAGSIYNEQFF
many	TRBV20-1	TRBJ1-2	CSARDRGLVYGYTF
few	TRBV12-3/TRBV12-4	TRBJ2-7	CASSLAGGVSSYEQYF
few	TRBV24-1	TRBJ1-5	CATSDPSGGNQPQHF